This T cell receptor beta chain was sequenced for a study of blood T cell repertoires in COVID-19. About the research overall: The United States, Italy and Spain supplied acute and convalescent COVID-19 samples.

Per the germline V gene, CDR1 is WNHNN and CDR2 is SYGVQD (reference sequence). V dropped 3 bases and J dropped 6 bases, with 7 bases sitting between them. The CDR3 loop spans 12 amino acids. Only in-frame clones appear in the TCRdb table, and some are missing; sequencing was by immunoSEQ multiplex PCR. This table holds 250,000 to 300,000 clones, about 93% found once. This sequence originates from a woman aged 25 to 39 who had recovered from COVID-19. The genes are TRBV10-1 and TRBJ2-3, with D tentatively TRBD2 (5 bases). Sequenced sample: PBMCs or T cells enriched from blood (not recorded which). The CDR3 region has the DNA TGCGCCAGCAGTGACCGGAGGGATACGCAGTATTTT. Protein: CASSDRRDTQYF.